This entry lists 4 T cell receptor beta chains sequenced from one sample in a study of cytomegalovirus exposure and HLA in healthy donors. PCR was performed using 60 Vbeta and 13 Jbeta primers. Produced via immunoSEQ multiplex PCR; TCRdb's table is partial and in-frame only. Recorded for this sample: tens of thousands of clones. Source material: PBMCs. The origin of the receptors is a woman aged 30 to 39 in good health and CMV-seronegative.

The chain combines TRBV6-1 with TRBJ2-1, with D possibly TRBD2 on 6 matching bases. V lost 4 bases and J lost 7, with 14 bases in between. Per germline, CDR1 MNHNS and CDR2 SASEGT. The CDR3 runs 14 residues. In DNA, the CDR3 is TGTGCCAGCAGTGGGAGGGTCATAGTGAATGAGCAGTTCTTC. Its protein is CASSGRVIVNEQFF.

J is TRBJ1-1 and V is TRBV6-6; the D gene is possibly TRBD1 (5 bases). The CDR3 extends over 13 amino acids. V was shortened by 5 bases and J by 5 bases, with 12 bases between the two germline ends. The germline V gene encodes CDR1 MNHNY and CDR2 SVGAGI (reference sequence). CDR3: CASSTREGTEAFF. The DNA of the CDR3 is TGTGCCAGCAGTACCAGGGAGGGGACTGAAGCTTTCTTT.

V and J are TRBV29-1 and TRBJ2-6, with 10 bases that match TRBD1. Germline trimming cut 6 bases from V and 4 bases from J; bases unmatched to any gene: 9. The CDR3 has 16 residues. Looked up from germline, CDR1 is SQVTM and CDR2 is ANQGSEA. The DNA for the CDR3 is TGCAGCGTCAGGGGGACAGGGGCAGGAGGGGCCAACGTCCTGACTTTC. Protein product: CSVRGTGAGGANVLTF. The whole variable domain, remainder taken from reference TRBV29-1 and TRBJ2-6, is SAVISQKPSRDICQRGTSLTIQCQVDSQVTMMFWYRQQPGQSLTLIATANQGSEATYESGFVIDKFPISRPNLTFSTLTVSNMSPEDSSIYLCSVRGTGAGGANVLTFGAGSRLTVL.

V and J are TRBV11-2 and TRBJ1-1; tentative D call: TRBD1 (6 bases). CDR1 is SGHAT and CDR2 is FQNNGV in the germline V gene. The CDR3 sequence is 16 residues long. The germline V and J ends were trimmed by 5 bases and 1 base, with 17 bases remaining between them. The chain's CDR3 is CASSPRWGGGNTEAFF. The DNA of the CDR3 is TGTGCCAGCAGCCCACGCTGGGGAGGGGGGAACACTGAAGCTTTCTTT. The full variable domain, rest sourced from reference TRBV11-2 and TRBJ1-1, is EAGVAQSPRYKIIEKRQSVAFWCNPISGHATLYWYQQILGQGPKLLIQFQNNGVVDDSQLPKDRFSAERLKGVDSTLKIQPAKLEDSAVYLCASSPRWGGGNTEAFFGQGTRLTVV.